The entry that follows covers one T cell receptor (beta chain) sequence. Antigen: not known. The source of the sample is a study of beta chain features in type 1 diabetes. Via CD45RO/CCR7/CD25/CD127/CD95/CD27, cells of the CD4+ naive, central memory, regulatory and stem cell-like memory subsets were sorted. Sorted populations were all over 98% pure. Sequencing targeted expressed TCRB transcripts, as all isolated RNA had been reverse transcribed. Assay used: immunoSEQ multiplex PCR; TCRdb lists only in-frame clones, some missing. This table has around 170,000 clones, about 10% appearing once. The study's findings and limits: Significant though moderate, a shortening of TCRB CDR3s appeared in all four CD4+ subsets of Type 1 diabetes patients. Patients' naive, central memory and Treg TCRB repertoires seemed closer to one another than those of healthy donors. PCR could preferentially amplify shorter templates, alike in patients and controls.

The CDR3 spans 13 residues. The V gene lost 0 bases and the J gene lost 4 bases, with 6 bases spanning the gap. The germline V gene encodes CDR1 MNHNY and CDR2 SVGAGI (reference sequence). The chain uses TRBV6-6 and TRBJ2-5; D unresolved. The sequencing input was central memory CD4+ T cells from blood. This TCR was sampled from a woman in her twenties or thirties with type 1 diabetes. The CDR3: CASSYSTGETQYF. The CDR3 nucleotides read TGTGCCAGCAGTTACTCTACGGGAGAGACCCAGTACTTC.